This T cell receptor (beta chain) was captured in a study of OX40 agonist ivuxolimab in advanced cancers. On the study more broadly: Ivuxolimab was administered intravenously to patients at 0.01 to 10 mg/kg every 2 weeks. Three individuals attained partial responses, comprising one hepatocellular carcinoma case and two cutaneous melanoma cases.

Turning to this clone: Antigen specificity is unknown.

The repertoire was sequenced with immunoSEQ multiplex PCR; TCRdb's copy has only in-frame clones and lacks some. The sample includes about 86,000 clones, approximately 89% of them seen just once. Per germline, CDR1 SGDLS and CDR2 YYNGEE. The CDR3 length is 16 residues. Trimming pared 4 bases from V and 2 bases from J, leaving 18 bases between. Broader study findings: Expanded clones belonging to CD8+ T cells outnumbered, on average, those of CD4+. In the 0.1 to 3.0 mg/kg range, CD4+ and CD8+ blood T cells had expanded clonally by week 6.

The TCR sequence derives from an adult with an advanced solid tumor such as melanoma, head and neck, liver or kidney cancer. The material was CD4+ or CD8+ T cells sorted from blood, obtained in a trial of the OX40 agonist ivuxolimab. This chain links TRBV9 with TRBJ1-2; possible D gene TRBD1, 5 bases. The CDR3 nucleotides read TGTGCCAGCAGCCCATCCGGGGGGAGGGAGAACTATGGCTACACCTTC. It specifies CASSPSGGRENYGYTF.